The present T cell receptor (beta chain) was sequenced within a study of shared T cell receptors in the human thymus. The data were produced by immunoSEQ multiplex PCR, yet TCRdb's version contains in-frame clones alone and is incomplete. The sample shows about 660,000 clones, over 75% of them seen only once. This clone was detected only once. These same records also appear under a second study, on human thymus T cells. In that study: During corrective heart surgery, resections were taken, and the thymus tissue came from them. Highly overlapping thymic repertoires among unrelated individuals were reported in related research.

This TCR was sampled from a boy under two years old with a congenital heart defect. Sequencing was done on a sample of thymocytes.

CDR3 amino acids: CASSLSSPGQYF. The CDR3 coding sequence is TGTGCCAGCAGCTTATCATCCCCCGGGCAGTATTTT. The chain couples TRBV7-9 to TRBJ2-3; D gene uncertain. The ends were cut back, 2 bases at V and 11 bases at J, with 11 bases in the middle. The CDR3 is 12 amino acids. Germline V gene data show CDR1 as SEHNR and CDR2 as FQNEAQ (reference sequence).